Presented here are 29 T cell receptor beta chains from one specimen sequenced in a study of blood T cell repertoires in COVID-19. Some clones are missing from TCRdb's copy, which holds only in-frame ones; the method was immunoSEQ multiplex PCR. This table has around 250,000 clones, more than 75% appearing once. The sample consisted of peripheral blood. These receptors originate from a woman aged 55-75 years who had recovered from COVID-19.

The genes are TRBV5-1 and TRBJ1-6, with D possibly matching TRBD1 (6 bases). Germline V gene lookup returns CDR1 SGHRS and CDR2 YFSETQ. The CDR3 totals 15 residues. Trimming stripped 4 bases from V and 10 bases from J, with 18 bases between. The CDR3 sequence is CASSTNTGGGSPLHF. In nucleotides, the CDR3 is TGCGCCAGCAGCACCAATACAGGCGGGGGCTCACCCCTCCACTTT.

Remarks on this clone: This same CDR3 is encoded by further DNA sequences in the sample. The chain couples TRBV4-1 to TRBJ2-5, with a tentative D call TRBD2 (6 bases). Germline V gives CDR1 MGHRA, CDR2 YSYEKL. Between the trimmed V and J ends, which lost 1 base and 4 bases, there was a span of 10 bases. There are 14 residues in the CDR3. The CDR3 DNA reads as TGCGCCAGCAGCCAAGTGGGCGGGGTAGAGACCCAGTACTTC. It encodes CASSQVGGVETQYF.

V is TRBV7-2 and J is TRBJ2-7, with D perhaps matching TRBD2 (6 bases). Germline CDR1 and CDR2: SGHTA and FQGNSA. Trimming took off 6 bases at V and 8 bases at J, with 11 bases between the two ends. The CDR3 loop spans 11 amino acids. The CDR3 nucleotides read TGTGCCAGCAGTGGAGGGCTTCAGCAGTACTTC. Protein: CASSGGLQQYF.

The V call is TRBV5-1, the J call TRBJ1-1; D is uncertain. CDR3 length: 13 amino acids. The germline V and J ends were trimmed by 6 bases and 0 bases, with 9 bases remaining between them. The germline V gene has CDR1 SGHRS and CDR2 YFSETQ. CDR3 region: CASKFHLNTEAFF. The CDR3 nucleotides are TGCGCCAGCAAATTTCACTTGAACACTGAAGCTTTCTTT.

The rearrangement joins TRBV13 to TRBJ2-2; D might be TRBD2 (6 bases). The CDR3 covers 17 residues. V lost 4 bases and J lost 3, with 18 bases in between. Germline V lookup: CDR1 PRHDT, CDR2 FYEKMQ (reference sequence). Here the CDR3 DNA reads TGTGCCAGCAGCTCCAACTTCCGGGACTGGGACACCGGGGAGCTGTTTTTT. It specifies CASSSNFRDWDTGELFF.

The chain employs TRBV3-1 (or the pseudogene TRBV3-2) and TRBJ1-1; D is undetermined. Per germline, CDR1 LGHDT and CDR2 YNNKEL (reference sequence). The germline V and J ends were trimmed by 4 bases and 0 bases, with 9 bases remaining between them. The CDR3 has 14 amino acids. In nucleotides, the CDR3 is TGTGCCAGCAGCCGAACAGACCTGAACACTGAAGCTTTCTTT. This codes for CASSRTDLNTEAFF.

The genes are TRBV27 and TRBJ2-1; 7 positions agree with TRBD1. The germline V gene encodes CDR1 MNHEY and CDR2 SMNVEV (reference sequence). The trim removed 1 base at V and 5 bases at J, leaving 2 bases unmatched. The length of the CDR3 is 14 residues. CDR3 amino acids: CASSLLGQNNEQFF. CDR3 DNA sequence: TGTGCCAGCAGTTTATTGGGACAGAACAATGAGCAGTTCTTC.

The J gene is TRBJ1-1, the V gene TRBV28; D uncertain. The CDR3 totals 13 residues. Germline V gives CDR1 MDHEN, CDR2 SYDVKM. The V gene lost 4 bases and the J gene lost 2 bases, with 8 bases spanning the gap. The CDR3 is CASSSEVNTEAFF. CDR3 nucleotide sequence: TGTGCCAGCAGTTCCGAGGTCAACACTGAAGCTTTCTTT.

The chain employs TRBV7-9 and TRBJ1-5; 7 nucleotides agree with TRBD1. Trimming took 5 bases from V and 6 from J; bases not matched to a gene: 7. The V gene's germline CDR1 is SEHNR and CDR2 FQNEAQ (reference sequence). The CDR3 has 14 amino acids. The CDR3 bases are TGTGCCAGCAGCCCCGACAGGGCCACTCAGCCCCAGCATTTT. Its translation: CASSPDRATQPQHF.

The V and J genes are TRBV5-1 and TRBJ1-4; tentative D call: TRBD1 (6 bases). This CDR3 comprises 17 residues. CDR1 is SGHRS and CDR2 is YFSETQ in the germline V gene. Deletions cut 4 bases from V and 7 bases from J, with 23 bases between. CDR3 region: CASSPGGGPGAIEKLFF. For the CDR3, the DNA is TGCGCCAGCAGCCCGGGTGGCGGTCCAGGGGCTATTGAAAAACTGTTTTTT.

This clone was picked up one time. This chain joins TRBV24-1 and TRBJ2-6; D is possibly TRBD2 (6 bases). This CDR3 is 18 amino acids long. Trimming removed 4 bases from V and 0 bases from J, with 15 bases in between. Per germline, CDR1 KGHDR and CDR2 SFDVKD. The CDR3 loop reads CATSDPLEGYSGANVLTF. DNA of the CDR3: TGTGCCACCAGTGACCCCCTGGAGGGTTACTCTGGGGCCAACGTCCTGACTTTC.

The chain combines TRBV9 with TRBJ2-7; D perhaps matches TRBD1 (6 bases). This CDR3 has 13 amino acids. Germline V gene lookup returns CDR1 SGDLS and CDR2 YYNGEE. V gave up 1 base and J gave up 7 bases, with 12 bases separating them. CDR3 DNA: TGTGCCAGCAGCGTAACAGGGATCGGGGAGCAGTACTTC. Translation: CASSVTGIGEQYF.

The J gene is TRBJ1-1, the V gene TRBV12-3 or TRBV12-4; 8 bases are shared with TRBD1. The CDR3 length is 11 residues. The J segment lost 7 bases and the V segment lost 6 bases, leaving 1 base of the junction unmatched. CDR3 amino acids: CASRTGVEAFF. DNA of the CDR3: TGTGCCAGCAGGACAGGGGTTGAAGCTTTCTTT.

This clone was detected only once. J is TRBJ2-2 and V is TRBV9; 7 bases map to TRBD2. Germline V gives CDR1 SGDLS, CDR2 YYNGEE. The CDR3 has 16 amino acids. After removal of 1 base from V and 4 bases from J, the junction contained 7 bases not matched to a gene. The CDR3 bases are TGTGCCAGCAGCGTAAGGTCTAGCGGTATCACCGGGGAGCTGTTTTTT. It translates to CASSVRSSGITGELFF.

The chain combines TRBV9 with TRBJ2-3; unclear D gene. The germline V and J ends were trimmed by 6 bases and 0 bases, with 8 bases remaining between them. CDR1 SGDLS and CDR2 YYNGEE come from the germline V gene. There are 13 residues in the CDR3. The CDR3 region is CASTLRSTDTQYF. CDR3 DNA: TGTGCCAGCACGTTGCGGAGCACAGATACGCAGTATTTT.

The gene calls are TRBV9 and TRBJ2-7; perhaps TRBD2 as D (5 bases). Germline V CDR1 and CDR2: SGDLS, YYNGEE. The CDR3 has 18 residues. V was clipped by 0 bases and J by 3 bases, with 22 bases between them. The CDR3 nucleotides are TGTGCCAGCAGCGTAGGTCCACTCCAGTCGGGAATACTCTACGAGCAGTACTTC. This sequence encodes CASSVGPLQSGILYEQYF.

The rearrangement links TRBV9 to TRBJ2-2; 7 nucleotides match TRBD1. Germline CDR1 reads SGDLS; CDR2 reads YYNGEE. CDR3 length: 16 amino acids. V lost 3 bases and J lost 1; bases outside the gene matches: 6. This CDR3 is CASSASRTGNTGELFF. The CDR3 DNA is TGTGCCAGCAGCGCTTCTCGGACAGGGAACACCGGGGAGCTGTTTTTT.

This sequence joins TRBV4-1 and TRBJ1-3; 7 bases align to TRBD1. Germline-derived CDR1 and CDR2 are MGHRA and YSYEKL. The V segment lost 3 bases and the J segment 2 bases; nucleotides outside the gene matches: 10. The CDR3 runs to 17 residues. The CDR3 is CASSHPGYDRAGNTIYF. The DNA of the CDR3 is TGCGCCAGCAGCCACCCGGGCTACGACAGGGCTGGAAACACCATATATTTT.

In its sample, this clone was seen a few times. The rearrangement joins TRBV28 to TRBJ2-7, with D hard to call. CDR1 is MDHEN, CDR2 SYDVKM, per germline. This CDR3 has 13 residues. V dropped 2 bases and J dropped 9 bases, with 14 bases sitting between them. The DNA for the CDR3 is TGTGCCAGCAGTTTAGCCCCTGGTCGGGTGCAGTACTTC. It specifies CASSLAPGRVQYF.

The chain links TRBV24-1 to TRBJ2-3; D gene unclear. Looked up from germline, CDR1 is KGHDR and CDR2 is SFDVKD. Trimming took 4 bases from V and 0 from J, leaving 13 bases between them. The CDR3 has 16 amino acids. The CDR3, as DNA: TGTGCCACCAGTGACCCGGGTGGCACTAGCACAGATACGCAGTATTTT. It encodes CATSDPGGTSTDTQYF.

J is TRBJ2-2 and V is TRBV28; 9 nucleotides agree with TRBD1. Per the germline V gene, CDR1 is MDHEN and CDR2 is SYDVKM. Unmatched junction bases numbered 9, after V lost 7 bases and J lost 6 bases. There are 15 residues in the CDR3. CDR3 loop: CASTTWDRVSGELFF. For the CDR3, the DNA is TGTGCCAGCACCACCTGGGACAGGGTGTCCGGGGAGCTGTTTTTT.

The chain employs TRBV6-5 and TRBJ1-5; weak D call: TRBD1 (5 bases). Per the germline V gene, CDR1 is MNHEY and CDR2 is SVGAGI. Trimming removed 8 bases at V and 11 bases at J, with 16 bases between. The CDR3 has 12 residues. DNA for the CDR3: TGTGCCAGCCGGGACTCCCGGGGGGCCCAGCATTTT. Translating it yields CASRDSRGAQHF.

The rearrangement links TRBV6-4 to TRBJ1-2; TRBD1 aligns across 8 bases. This CDR3 region has 17 residues. Germline lookup yields CDR1 MRHNA and CDR2 SNTAGT. After removal of 3 bases from V and 6 bases from J, the junction contained 15 bases not matched to a gene. The CDR3 loop is CASSEGGQGISADGYTF. The CDR3 region has the DNA TGTGCCAGCAGTGAAGGCGGACAGGGAATTAGCGCGGATGGCTACACCTTC.

The V gene is TRBV7-3, the J gene TRBJ2-1; 8 positions agree with TRBD2. The V segment lost 2 bases and the J segment 7 bases; nucleotides outside the gene matches: 7. In germline, CDR1 is SGHTA, CDR2 FQGTGA. CDR3 length: 15 residues. CDR3 region: CASSLFGGAGNEQFF. The CDR3 nucleotides are TGTGCCAGCAGCTTATTCGGGGGGGCAGGAAATGAGCAGTTCTTC.

The CDR3 loop reads CASSQSWGTGLYEQYF. Written as DNA, the CDR3 is TGTGCCAGCAGCCAGAGTTGGGGGACAGGCCTTTACGAGCAGTACTTC. V usage is TRBV11-3 and J usage is TRBJ2-7; TRBD1 matches at 8 bases. The CDR3 contains 16 residues. The germline V gene encodes CDR1 SGHNT and CDR2 YENEEA. Trimming cost V 5 bases and J 4 bases; bases outside gene matches: 13.

Concerning this clone: Other DNA sequences of this sample code for an identical CDR3. This chain uses TRBV29-1 with TRBJ2-1; 9 bases align to TRBD1. V shed 2 bases, J shed 4 bases, and the junction held 6 bases outside the gene matches. The germline gives CDR1 SQVTM, CDR2 ANQGSEA. The CDR3 consists of 15 residues. CDR3 bases: TGCAGCGTTGAAAGAACGGGGACAGGGTACAATGAGCAGTTCTTC. Residues: CSVERTGTGYNEQFF.

The gene calls are TRBV10-3 and TRBJ2-1; 7 bases are a match to TRBD2. The V gene end was trimmed by 6 bases and the J gene end by 0 bases; junction bases not matched to a gene: 11. There are 17 residues in the CDR3. Germline V lookup: CDR1 ENHRY, CDR2 SYGVKD. The DNA of the CDR3 is TGTGCCATCAGCGGTTCTAGCGGAGGGAGCTCCTACAATGAGCAGTTCTTC. Its translation is CAISGSSGGSSYNEQFF.

The gene calls are TRBV18 and TRBJ1-2; 7 nucleotides align to TRBD1. Germline CDR1 KGHSH, CDR2 LQKENI. There are 13 residues in the CDR3. V gave up 3 bases and J gave up 7 bases; unmatched junction bases: 5. CDR3 nucleotide sequence: TGTGCCAGCTCACCGCCCGACAGGGCTGGCTACACCTTC. It translates to CASSPPDRAGYTF.

The rearrangement uses TRBV7-3 and TRBJ1-6; no reliable D call. Germline values: CDR1 SGHTA, CDR2 FQGTGA. The CDR3 totals 14 residues. V was cut by 5 bases and J by 2 bases, with 7 bases left in between. The CDR3 region has the DNA TGTGCCAGCAGCAAGACTCCCTATAATTCACCCCTCCACTTT. Its protein product is CASSKTPYNSPLHF.